The 6 T cell receptor beta chains listed next were all sequenced from one sample in a study of OX40 agonist ivuxolimab in advanced cancers. The method was the immunoSEQ multiplex PCR assay. Imported from immuneACCESS, the table was reduced by TCRdb to in-frame sequences with V and J called. These copies leave out some clones; in studies compared against another copy, an unresolved V gene accounts for under half, and the cause of the remainder is not known. The table for this sample lists about 77,000 clones; 80% to 90% of them were counted only once. The ten largest clones represent 6.2% of the sample. Sequences were derived from CD4+ or CD8+ T cells sorted from blood, sampled in a trial of the OX40 agonist ivuxolimab. All receptors come from an adult with an advanced solid tumor such as melanoma, head and neck, liver or kidney cancer.

The CDR3 DNA reads TGCGCCAGCAGCCAAGAAGACGGTCAAGAGACCCAGTACTTC. The encoded protein is CASSQEDGQETQYF. This sequence joins TRBV4-3 and TRBJ2-5; D not resolved. V lost 0 bases, J lost 2 bases, and 7 bases lay in between. The CDR3 has 14 residues. The germline CDR1 and CDR2 sequences are LGHNA and YSLEER.

The chain recombines TRBV11-1 with TRBJ2-2, with 9 bases identical to TRBD1. This CDR3 has 15 residues. J lost 5 bases, V lost 5 bases, and 6 bases had no gene match. From germline, CDR1 is SGHAT and CDR2 FQDESV (reference sequence). The CDR3 DNA follows: TGTGCCAGCAGCCCACAGGGGGCGGTGACCGGGGAGCTGTTTTTT. Protein: CASSPQGAVTGELFF. Supplemented by reference TRBV11-1 and TRBJ2-2, the full variable domain reads EAEVAQSPRYKITEKSQAVAFWCDPISGHATLYWYRQILGQGPELLVQFQDESVVDDSQLPKDRFSAERLKGVDSTLKIQPAELGDSAMYLCASSPQGAVTGELFFGEGSRLTVL.

The chain links TRBV9 to TRBJ2-4; 7 bases are shared with TRBD1. CDR3 length: 15 residues. Trimming cost V 4 bases and J 3 bases; bases outside gene matches: 7. The germline V gene has CDR1 SGDLS and CDR2 YYNGEE. In nucleotides, the CDR3 is TGTGCCAGCAGCCCCAGGGACAGAGGCAAAAACATTCAGTACTTC. Translating it yields CASSPRDRGKNIQYF.

V and J are TRBV5-1 and TRBJ1-1, with TRBD1 as a possible D gene (6 bases). Germline loops: CDR1 SGHRS, CDR2 YFSETQ. CDR3 length: 18 amino acids. V lost 3 bases to trimming and J lost 0 bases, with 21 bases between them. DNA of the CDR3: TGCGCCAGCAGCTCCCGCGTTAACAGGGTGGGCATGAACACTGAAGCTTTCTTT. Protein: CASSSRVNRVGMNTEAFF.

Regarding this clone: The identical CDR3 is also encoded by other nucleotide sequences in the sample. V is TRBV5-1 and J is TRBJ1-5; no clear D gene. CDR1 and CDR2 (germline): SGHRS, YFSETQ. V lost 0 bases, J lost 1 base, and 5 bases lay in between. This CDR3 has 14 residues. The CDR3 loop is CASSLGASNQPQHF. CDR3 bases: TGCGCCAGCAGCTTGGGAGCGAGCAATCAGCCCCAGCATTTT.

V usage is TRBV2 and J usage is TRBJ1-4; the D gene is possibly TRBD1 (6 bases). Between the trimmed V and J ends, which lost 0 bases and 4 bases, there was a span of 9 bases. CDR1 is SNHLY, CDR2 FYNNEI, per germline. The CDR3 extends over 15 amino acids. For the CDR3, the DNA is TGTGCCAGCAGTGAAGCGGACAGTCTTAATGAAAAACTGTTTTTT. It specifies CASSEADSLNEKLFF.